The source of this T cell receptor (beta chain) is a study of CD8 T cells in Susac syndrome. Trimming removed 3 bases from V and 6 bases from J; junction bases left unmatched: 6. This CDR3 comprises 15 residues. Germline CDR1 reads KGHSH; CDR2 reads LQKENI. An input of roughly 0.45 to 1 ug of RNA was subjected to reverse transcription using random hexamers. TCRdb called the immunoSEQ multiplex PCR reads again in MiXCR, with one record for every CDR3 protein. The sample lists under 200,000 distinct CDR3 sequences; 90% to 95% were seen once. This chain connects TRBV18 to TRBJ1-5, with TRBD1 matching 9 bases. Sequenced input: CD4+ T cells from PBMCs. This TCR was sampled from a human donor in good health. The chain's CDR3 is CASSPGTGRVQPQHF. DNA for the CDR3: TGTGCCAGCTCACCCGGGACAGGGCGGGTTCAGCCCCAGCATTTT.